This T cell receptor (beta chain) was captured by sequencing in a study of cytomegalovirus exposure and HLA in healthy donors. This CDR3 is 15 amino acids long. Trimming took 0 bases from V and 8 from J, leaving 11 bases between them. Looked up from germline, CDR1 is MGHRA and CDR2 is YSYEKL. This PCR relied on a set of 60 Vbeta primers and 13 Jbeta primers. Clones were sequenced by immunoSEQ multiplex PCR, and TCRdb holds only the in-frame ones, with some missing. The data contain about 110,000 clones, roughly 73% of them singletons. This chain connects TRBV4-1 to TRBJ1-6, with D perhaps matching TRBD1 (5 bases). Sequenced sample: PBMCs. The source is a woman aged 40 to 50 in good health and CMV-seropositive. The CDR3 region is CASSQDSQGYSPLHF. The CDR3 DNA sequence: TGCGCCAGCAGCCAAGATTCCCAGGGTTATTCACCCCTCCACTTT.